This TCR beta chain was profiled in a study of CD8 T cells in Susac syndrome. Germline loops: CDR1 PRHDT, CDR2 FYEKMQ (reference sequence). The CDR3 extends over 13 amino acids. TCR beta sequences were obtained from blood CD8+ and CD4+ T cells. An amount of RNA that ranged from roughly 0.45 to 1 ug was reverse transcribed with random hexamers. Amplification of the TCR beta CDR3 was carried out by immunoSEQ multiplex PCR, which spanned a total of 54 Vbeta and 13 Jbeta segments. TCRdb re-derived calls from the immunoSEQ multiplex PCR reads in MiXCR, one entry per CDR3 protein. The sample includes about 400,000 distinct CDR3 sequences, 75% to 90% of them seen just once. Points on this clonotype: A read error may account for a junction end that differs from germline.

Sequences were obtained from CD8+ T cells from PBMCs. The receptor comes from a human donor with multiple sclerosis. The V and J genes are TRBV13 and TRBJ2-1; D uncertain. The CDR3 nucleotides read TGTGCCGGCAGCTTATCCGTGAGCAATGAGCAGTTCTTC. Amino acids: CAGSLSVSNEQFF.